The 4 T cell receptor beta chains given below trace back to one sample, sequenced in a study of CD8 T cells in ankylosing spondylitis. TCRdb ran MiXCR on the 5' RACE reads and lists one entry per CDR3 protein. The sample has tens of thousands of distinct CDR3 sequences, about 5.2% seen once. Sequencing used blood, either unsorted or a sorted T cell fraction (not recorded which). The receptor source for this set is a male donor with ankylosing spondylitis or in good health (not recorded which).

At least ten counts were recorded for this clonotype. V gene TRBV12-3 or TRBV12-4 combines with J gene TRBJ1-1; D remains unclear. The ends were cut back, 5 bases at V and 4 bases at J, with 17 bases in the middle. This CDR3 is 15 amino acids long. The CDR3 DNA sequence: TGTGCCAGCAGTCCCCGTGGAGGGTGGGCCACTGAAGCTTTCTTT. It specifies CASSPRGGWATEAFF.

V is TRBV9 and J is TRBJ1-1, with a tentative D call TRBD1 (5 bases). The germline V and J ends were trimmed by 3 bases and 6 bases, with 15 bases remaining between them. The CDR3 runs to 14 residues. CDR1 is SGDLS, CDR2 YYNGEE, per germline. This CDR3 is CASSEQTGGAEAFF. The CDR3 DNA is TGTGCCAGCAGCGAACAGACCGGGGGGGCTGAAGCTTTCTTT. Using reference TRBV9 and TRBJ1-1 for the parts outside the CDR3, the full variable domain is DSGVTQTPKHLITATGQRVTLRCSPRSGDLSVYWYQQSLDQGLQFLIQYYNGEERAKGNILERFSAQQFPDLHSELNLSSLELGDSALYFCASSEQTGGAEAFFGQGTRLTVV.

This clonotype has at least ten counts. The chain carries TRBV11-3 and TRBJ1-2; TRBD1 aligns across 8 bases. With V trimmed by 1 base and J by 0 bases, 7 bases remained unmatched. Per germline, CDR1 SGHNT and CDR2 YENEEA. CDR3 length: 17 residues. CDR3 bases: TGTGCCAGCAGCTTAGTGGTTACAGGGGGGTCTAACTATGGCTACACCTTC. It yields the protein CASSLVVTGGSNYGYTF.

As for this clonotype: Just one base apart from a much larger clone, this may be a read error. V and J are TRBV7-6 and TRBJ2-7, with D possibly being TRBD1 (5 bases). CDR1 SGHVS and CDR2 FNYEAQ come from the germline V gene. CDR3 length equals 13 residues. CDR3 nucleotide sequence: TGTGTCAGCAGCTTAGGCAGGGTCTACGAGCAGTACTTC. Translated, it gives CVSSLGRVYEQYF.